Below are 18 T cell receptor beta chains sequenced from a single sample in a study of T cells after posttransplantation cyclophosphamide. This table comes from immunoSEQ multiplex PCR, and its TCRdb copy is limited to in-frame clones, with some not included. The sample lists approximately 9,700 clones, about 98% occurring once. The naive gate required viable CD3+CD4+ or CD3+CD8+ cells with CCR7+CD45RA+CD45RO-CD95-CD27+CD28+ phenotype. The source material was naive CD4+ T cells sorted from PBMCs. The receptor set was obtained from a woman aged 60-70 years in good health, CMV-negative, and a related stem cell transplant donor.

This chain links TRBV7-7 with TRBJ2-2, with D hard to call. The CDR3 covers 13 residues. Germline V lookup: CDR1 SSHAT, CDR2 FNYEAQ (reference sequence). V lost 2 bases and J lost 3, with 4 bases in between. CDR3 DNA sequence: TGTGCCAGCAGCTTACGAGACACCGGGGAGCTGTTTTTT. The encoded protein is CASSLRDTGELFF.

The chain employs TRBV7-9 and TRBJ2-7; 8 nucleotides agree with TRBD2. J was trimmed by 8 bases and V by 3 bases; bases with no gene match: 15. This CDR3 is built from 16 residues. Germline lookup yields CDR1 SEHNR and CDR2 FQNEAQ (reference sequence). CDR3 nucleotides: TGTGCCAGCAGCTTTTCGCAAGAAGGGACTAGATCCCAGCAGTACTTC. Its translation: CASSFSQEGTRSQQYF.

This clone was counted once. The chain carries TRBV9 and TRBJ1-2; 7 bases line up with TRBD1. Germline V gene lookup returns CDR1 SGDLS and CDR2 YYNGEE. V lost 4 bases to trimming and J lost 3 bases; unmatched junction nucleotides: 3. The CDR3 is 13 amino acids. The CDR3 coding sequence is TGTGCCAGCAGCTCCGACAGGGACTATGGCTACACCTTC. Residues: CASSSDRDYGYTF.

The chain recombines TRBV6-6 with TRBJ1-2, with 7 bases that match TRBD1. Germline V gene lookup returns CDR1 MNHNY and CDR2 SVGAGI (reference sequence). Trimming removed 2 bases from V and 6 bases from J; junction bases left unmatched: 12. This CDR3 comprises 16 residues. DNA for the CDR3: TGTGCCAGCAGTTACCCTACACAGGGGCTGGGACATGGCTACACCTTC. This translates into CASSYPTQGLGHGYTF.

The rearrangement uses TRBV6-5 and TRBJ2-1; 8 bases fit TRBD2. After removal of 5 bases from V and 7 bases from J, the junction contained 10 bases not matched to a gene. Germline CDR1 and CDR2: MNHEY and SVGAGI. The CDR3 length is 15 residues. CDR3 sequence (DNA): TGTGCCAGCAGTCCGGCGGGGGGAACGGGGAATGAGCAGTTCTTC. Translation: CASSPAGGTGNEQFF.

The chain carries TRBV6-4 and TRBJ1-6; D uncertain. Looked up from germline, CDR1 is MRHNA and CDR2 is SNTAGT. This CDR3 has 15 residues. Trimming removed 2 bases at V and 4 bases at J, with 9 bases between. CDR3 DNA sequence: TGTGCCAGCAGTGACAGACACGGATATAATTCACCCCTCCACTTT. This gives the protein CASSDRHGYNSPLHF.

The chain has TRBV19 and TRBJ2-2; the D gene is possibly TRBD2 (5 bases). V lost 6 bases and J 7 bases, leaving 15 bases between the germline ends. Germline-derived CDR1 and CDR2 are LNHDA and SQIVND (reference sequence). The CDR3 length is 14 residues. The CDR3: CASRLIGRGGELFF. Written as DNA, the CDR3 is TGTGCCAGTAGACTAATAGGACGGGGCGGGGAGCTGTTTTTT.

The chain joins TRBV6-6 to TRBJ1-2, with D unresolved. CDR1 and CDR2 from the germline V gene are MNHNY and SVGAGI (reference sequence). The CDR3 runs to 14 residues. Trimming cost V 5 bases and J 7 bases, with 17 bases left between them. The DNA for the CDR3 is TGTGCCAGCAGTGACCGGACTCAAAGGCGTGGCTACACCTTC. Translation gives CASSDRTQRRGYTF.

This chain joins TRBV28 and TRBJ2-5; TRBD2 agrees at 11 bases. The CDR3 sequence is 14 residues long. The J segment lost 5 bases and the V segment lost 5 bases, leaving 4 bases of the junction unmatched. Germline-derived CDR1 and CDR2 are MDHEN and SYDVKM. In DNA, the CDR3 is TGTGCCAGCAGTCTAGCGGGAGGCCAGGAGACCCAGTACTTC. Translating gives CASSLAGGQETQYF.

A single count supports this clone. The DNA of the CDR3 is TGTGCCAGCAGTGAAAGAGTTTCCCCCCTAGAGACCCAGTACTTC. Protein: CASSERVSPLETQYF. V usage is TRBV2 and J usage is TRBJ2-5; D not certain. The CDR3 runs to 15 residues. V dropped 2 bases and J dropped 4 bases, with 14 bases sitting between them. Germline V gene sequence: CDR1 SNHLY, CDR2 FYNNEI. The variable domain in full, completed from reference TRBV2 and TRBJ2-5, reads EPEVTQTPSHQVTQMGQEVILRCVPISNHLYFYWYRQILGQKVEFLVSFYNNEISEKSEIFDDQFSVERPDGSNFTLKIRSTKLEDSAMYFCASSERVSPLETQYFGPGTRLLVL.

The chain combines TRBV25-1 with TRBJ2-7; 7 bases are a match to TRBD2. With 2 bases clipped from V and 3 bases from J, the junction kept 7 bases outside the gene matches. This CDR3 has 15 amino acids. Germline-derived CDR1 and CDR2 are MGHDK and SYGVNS. The CDR3 DNA follows: TGTGCCAGCAGTGAACGTCTGGGGGGGGTCTACGAGCAGTACTTC. This encodes CASSERLGGVYEQYF.

The CDR3 coding sequence is TGTGCCAGCAGCCCCCCTAGCCCAGATACGCAGTATTTT. Encoded protein: CASSPPSPDTQYF. V and J are TRBV12-1 and TRBJ2-3; the D call TRBD2 from the table was never checked on the DNA. TRBV12-1 is a pseudogene locus. CDR3 length: 13 residues.

This chain uses TRBV27 with TRBJ2-5, with D possibly TRBD2 on 5 matching bases. V was clipped by 1 base and J by 6 bases, with 15 bases between them. CDR3 size: 15 residues. Germline values: CDR1 MNHEY, CDR2 SMNVEV (reference sequence). The CDR3: CASSLLSGSVKTQYF. The CDR3 bases are TGTGCCAGCAGTTTATTGTCGGGGAGTGTGAAGACCCAGTACTTC.

The gene calls are TRBV29-1 and TRBJ2-3; 10 bases fit TRBD1. V shed 8 bases, J shed 5 bases, and the junction held 7 bases outside the gene matches. The germline gives CDR1 SQVTM, CDR2 ANQGSEA. The CDR3 length is 13 residues. This chain's CDR3 is CSSTGGGQDTQYF. CDR3 nucleotide sequence: TGCAGCTCGACAGGGGGCGGACAAGATACGCAGTATTTT.

J is TRBJ1-5 and V is TRBV19; the match to TRBD1 covers 7 bases. The CDR3 extends over 16 amino acids. Germline lookup yields CDR1 LNHDA and CDR2 SQIVND (reference sequence). V trimming: 4 bases; J trimming: 0 bases; junction bases outside the gene matches: 6. The CDR3 DNA follows: TGTGCCAGTAGTAAATTACAGGGGTTTAGCAATCAGCCCCAGCATTTT. Protein sequence: CASSKLQGFSNQPQHF.

This clone was counted a single time. J is TRBJ1-1 and V is TRBV7-9; possibly TRBD1 for D (6 bases). V lost 5 bases and J lost 0, with 13 bases in between. Germline loops: CDR1 SEHNR, CDR2 FQNEAQ (reference sequence). The CDR3 consists of 15 residues. The CDR3 reads CASSIPQGMNTEAFF. CDR3 DNA sequence: TGTGCCAGCAGCATCCCTCAGGGGATGAACACTGAAGCTTTCTTT.

This chain uses TRBV6-1 with TRBJ2-3; 14 nucleotides agree with TRBD2. The CDR3 is 15 residues long. CDR1 and CDR2 (germline): MNHNS, SASEGT. V shed 4 bases, J shed 8 bases, and the junction held 5 bases outside the gene matches. CDR3: CASSVGLAGDGTQYF. DNA for the CDR3: TGTGCCAGCAGTGTGGGACTAGCGGGAGATGGTACGCAGTATTTT.

This chain connects TRBV28 to TRBJ2-1; TRBD2 matches 7 bases. The CDR3 sequence is 16 residues long. Trimming cost V 1 base and J 0 bases; bases outside gene matches: 3. Per germline, CDR1 MDHEN and CDR2 SYDVKM. The CDR3 coding sequence is TGTGCCAGCAGTTTATCTAGCGGTGGCTCCTACAATGAGCAGTTCTTC. Amino acid sequence: CASSLSSGGSYNEQFF.